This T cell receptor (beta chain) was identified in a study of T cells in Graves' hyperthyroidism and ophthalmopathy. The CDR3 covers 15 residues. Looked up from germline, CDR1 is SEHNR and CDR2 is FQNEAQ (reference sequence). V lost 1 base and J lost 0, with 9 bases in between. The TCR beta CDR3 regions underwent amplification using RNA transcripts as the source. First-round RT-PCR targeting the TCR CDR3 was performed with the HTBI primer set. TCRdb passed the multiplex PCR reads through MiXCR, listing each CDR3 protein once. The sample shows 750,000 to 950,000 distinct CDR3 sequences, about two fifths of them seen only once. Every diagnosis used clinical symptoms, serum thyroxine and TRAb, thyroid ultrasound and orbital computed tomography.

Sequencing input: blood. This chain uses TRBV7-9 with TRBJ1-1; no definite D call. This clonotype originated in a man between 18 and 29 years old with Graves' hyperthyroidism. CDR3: CASSLGLRVNTEAFF. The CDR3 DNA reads TGTGCCAGCAGCTTAGGGCTAAGAGTGAACACTGAAGCTTTCTTT. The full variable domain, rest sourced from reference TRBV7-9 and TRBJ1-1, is DTGVSQNPRHKITKRGQNVTFRCDPISEHNRLYWYRQTLGQGPEFLTYFQNEAQLEKSRLLSDRFSAERPKGSFSTLEIQRTEQGDSAMYLCASSLGLRVNTEAFFGQGTRLTVV.